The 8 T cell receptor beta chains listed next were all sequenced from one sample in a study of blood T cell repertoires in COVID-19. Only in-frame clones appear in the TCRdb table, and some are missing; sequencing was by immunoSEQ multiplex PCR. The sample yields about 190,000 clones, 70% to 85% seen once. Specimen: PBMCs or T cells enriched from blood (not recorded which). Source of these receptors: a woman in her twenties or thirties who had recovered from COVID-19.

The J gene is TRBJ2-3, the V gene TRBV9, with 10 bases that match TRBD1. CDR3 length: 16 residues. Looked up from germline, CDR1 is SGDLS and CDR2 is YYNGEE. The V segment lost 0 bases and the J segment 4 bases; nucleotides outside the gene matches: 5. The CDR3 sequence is CASSVASGTGADTQYF. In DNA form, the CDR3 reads TGTGCCAGCAGCGTAGCGTCGGGGACAGGGGCAGATACGCAGTATTTT. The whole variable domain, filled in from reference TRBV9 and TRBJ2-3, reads DSGVTQTPKHLITATGQRVTLRCSPRSGDLSVYWYQQSLDQGLQFLIQYYNGEERAKGNILERFSAQQFPDLHSELNLSSLELGDSALYFCASSVASGTGADTQYFGPGTRLTVL.

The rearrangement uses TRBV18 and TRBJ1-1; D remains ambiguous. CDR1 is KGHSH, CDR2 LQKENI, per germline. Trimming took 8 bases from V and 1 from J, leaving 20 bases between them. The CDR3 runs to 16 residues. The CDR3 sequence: CASRTDRRVGNTEAFF. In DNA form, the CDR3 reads TGTGCCAGCCGCACGGATAGGAGGGTGGGGAACACTGAAGCTTTCTTT.

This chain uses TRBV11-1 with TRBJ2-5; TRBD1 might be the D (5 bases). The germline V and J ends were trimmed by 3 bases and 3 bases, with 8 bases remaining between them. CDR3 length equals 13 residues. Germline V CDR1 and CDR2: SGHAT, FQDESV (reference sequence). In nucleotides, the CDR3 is TGTGCCAGCAGCTTGGCAGGGAAAGAGACCCAGTACTTC. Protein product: CASSLAGKETQYF.

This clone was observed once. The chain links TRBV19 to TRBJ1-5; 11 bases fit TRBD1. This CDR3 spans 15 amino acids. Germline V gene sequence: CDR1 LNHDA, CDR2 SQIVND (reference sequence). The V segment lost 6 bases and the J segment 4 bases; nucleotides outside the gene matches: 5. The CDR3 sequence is CASRARDRGNQPQHF. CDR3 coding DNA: TGTGCCAGTAGAGCCCGGGACAGGGGGAATCAGCCCCAGCATTTT.

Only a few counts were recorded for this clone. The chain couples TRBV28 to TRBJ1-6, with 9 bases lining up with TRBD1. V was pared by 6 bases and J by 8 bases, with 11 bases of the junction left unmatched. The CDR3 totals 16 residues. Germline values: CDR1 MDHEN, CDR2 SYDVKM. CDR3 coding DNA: TGTGCCAGCAGGCCCAGGGGGACAGGGTCCTATTCACCCCTCCACTTT. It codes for CASRPRGTGSYSPLHF. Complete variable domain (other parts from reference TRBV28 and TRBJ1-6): DVKVTQSSRYLVKRTGEKVFLECVQDMDHENMFWYRQDPGLGLRLIYFSYDVKMKEKGDIPEGYSVSREKKERFSLILESASTNQTSMYLCASRPRGTGSYSPLHFGNGTRLTVT.

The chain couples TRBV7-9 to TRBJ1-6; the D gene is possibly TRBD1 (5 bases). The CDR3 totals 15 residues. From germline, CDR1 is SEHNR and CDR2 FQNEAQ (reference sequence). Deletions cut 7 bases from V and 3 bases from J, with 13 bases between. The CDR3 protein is CASNSWTIYNSPLHF. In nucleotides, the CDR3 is TGTGCCAGCAACTCTTGGACAATCTATAATTCACCCCTCCACTTT. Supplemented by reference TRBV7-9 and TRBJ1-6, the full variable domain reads DTGVSQNPRHKITKRGQNVTFRCDPISEHNRLYWYRQTLGQGPEFLTYFQNEAQLEKSRLLSDRFSAERPKGSFSTLEIQRTEQGDSAMYLCASNSWTIYNSPLHFGNGTRLTVT.

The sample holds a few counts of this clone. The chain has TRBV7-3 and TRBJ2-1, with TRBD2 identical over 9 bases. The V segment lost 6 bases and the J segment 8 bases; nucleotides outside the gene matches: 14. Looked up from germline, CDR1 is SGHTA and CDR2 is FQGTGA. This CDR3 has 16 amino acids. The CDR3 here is CASSTFGGRDEHEQFF. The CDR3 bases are TGTGCCAGCAGTACCTTTGGCGGGAGGGATGAGCATGAGCAGTTCTTC.

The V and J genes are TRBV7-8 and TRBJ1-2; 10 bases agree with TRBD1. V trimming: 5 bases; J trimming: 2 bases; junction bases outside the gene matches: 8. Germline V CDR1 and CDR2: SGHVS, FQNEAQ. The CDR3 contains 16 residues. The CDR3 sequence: CASSPQGTGVNYGYTF. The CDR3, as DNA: TGTGCCAGCAGCCCACAAGGGACAGGGGTGAACTATGGCTACACCTTC.